The source of this TCR beta chain is a study of cytomegalovirus exposure and HLA in healthy donors. Study-level background: Assignment to the Caucasian-associated ancestry cluster applied to around 80% of the approximately 360 genotyped donors.

Researchers ran the PCR with 60 Vbeta and 13 Jbeta primers. Clones were sequenced by immunoSEQ multiplex PCR, and TCRdb holds only the in-frame ones, with some missing. The sample consists of 110,000 to 150,000 clones, 72% of them appearing once. CDR3 length: 17 amino acids. V was trimmed by 3 bases and J by 1 base, leaving 16 bases between them. Germline V gene sequence: CDR1 MDHEN, CDR2 SYDVKM. Remarks on this clone: Its antigen remains unknown.

Study-level findings and limits: The productive fraction for most TCR beta V segments was about 87% or about 30% in an earlier analysis. Investigators reported approximately 150 TCR beta chains as tied to cytomegalovirus. TCR beta V- and J-gene trimming, according to a later analysis, was linked to a missense DCLRE1C variant.

The sequenced sample consisted of PBMCs. The rearrangement joins TRBV28 to TRBJ1-5, with D possibly being TRBD1 (5 bases). The sequence came from a man in his forties in good health and CMV-seronegative. Here the CDR3 DNA reads TGTGCCAGCAGTTTCAGGGATTGGGTTCGAAGCAATCAGCCCCAGCATTTT. It specifies CASSFRDWVRSNQPQHF.